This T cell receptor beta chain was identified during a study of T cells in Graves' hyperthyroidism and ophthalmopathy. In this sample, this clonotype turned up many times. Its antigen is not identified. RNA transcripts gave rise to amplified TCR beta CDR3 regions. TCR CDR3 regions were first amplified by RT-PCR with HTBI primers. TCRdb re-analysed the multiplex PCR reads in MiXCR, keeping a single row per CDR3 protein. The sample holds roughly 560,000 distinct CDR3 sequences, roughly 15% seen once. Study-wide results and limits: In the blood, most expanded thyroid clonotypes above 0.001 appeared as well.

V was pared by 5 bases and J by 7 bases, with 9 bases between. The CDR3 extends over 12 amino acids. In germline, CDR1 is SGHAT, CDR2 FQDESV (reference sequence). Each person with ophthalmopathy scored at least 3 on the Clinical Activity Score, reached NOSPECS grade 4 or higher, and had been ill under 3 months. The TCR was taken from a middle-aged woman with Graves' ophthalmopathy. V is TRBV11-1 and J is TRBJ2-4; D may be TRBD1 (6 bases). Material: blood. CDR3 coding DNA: TGTGCCAGCAGCCGAGACAGGAACATTCAGTACTTC. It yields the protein CASSRDRNIQYF.